Included here is one T cell receptor beta chain sequence, with context. What antigen it recognizes has not been identified. No base qualities exist here, and no much larger clone lies one base off it. This entry is derived from a study of Ad26.COV2.S vaccination and SARS-CoV-2 variants (dated by TCRdb to the early 2020s). Background for the entire study: Donors in the vaccine arm were drawn from COV1001, a phase I-IIa trial of Ad26.COV2.S in healthy adults that was multicentre, randomized, double-blind and placebo-controlled. Dosing of Ad26.COV2.S was intramuscular, at either 5x10^10 or 1x10^11 viral particles, delivered as one shot or as two shots spaced 56 days apart. TCRbeta repertoire sequencing was used to assess the specificity and breadth of SARS-CoV-2-reactive T cell receptors after Ad26.COV2.S vaccination. A total of 32 samples were included in the TCR-sequenced set, comprising roughly 19 Ad26.COV2.S vaccine recipients, 5 placebo recipients and 8 SARS-CoV-2 convalescent individuals. Trial participants were randomized into five groups of five: low-dose or high-dose Ad26.COV2.S given once or twice, or placebo on both occasions. Investigators did not know the trial group allocation while performing experiments and assessing outcomes. Study-wide findings and limitations: After vaccination, substantial breadth of spike-specific CD8+ and CD4+ T cell responses was reported. Vaccine and placebo recipients had similar non-spike TCR breadth, a finding consistent with the vaccine containing only spike. The study was not powered to compare responses between vaccine doses or regimens. The authors noted that total T cell responses may have been underestimated by the TCR breadth and depth analyses. Ad26.COV2.S recipients had higher spike-specific TCR breadth than placebo recipients (P = 0.0014).

The treatment or condition label here, explained by the study, means: some 19 received Ad26.COV2.S at low or high dose, single or two shots; about 5 received placebo; per-sample allocation not given. Repertoires of vaccine and placebo recipients were sequenced from samples collected on day 63 after the first injection. In Cohort 1b, about 27 adults aged 18-55 years were enrolled at a single site in Boston, USA, between 29 July and 7 August 2020. Ad26.COV2.S was a replication-incompetent adenovirus type 26 vector expressing a prefusion-stabilized SARS-CoV-2 spike protein from the original Wuhan strain. The CDR3 contains 12 residues, cysteine and phenylalanine counted. Only CDR3 DNA remains: 36 bases, in frame from the first base. V lost 3 bases and J lost 10 bases; the stretch between them is 12 bases long. TCRbeta CDR3 regions were sequenced with the immunoSEQ Assay. After extraction, genomic DNA underwent amplification by bias-controlled multiplex PCR, followed by high-throughput sequencing. Regarding the original processing steps: To quantify the absolute abundance of every unique TCRbeta CDR3 region, sequences were collapsed and filtered. T cell fraction was estimated by normalization of TCRbeta template counts to usable DNA, with usable DNA being measured through amplification of reference genes present in all nucleated cells. Repertoire TCRs were annotated as SARS-CoV-2-specific when V gene, CDR3 amino acid sequence and J gene were exactly matched to a known reactive TCR set. MIRA supplied the reference SARS-CoV-2 TCR set, which was filtered for enrichment in COVID-19-positive ImmuneCODE repertoires so that public or cross-reactive TCRs were removed. Drawing on the MIRA antigens, annotated TCRs were analysed further at the level of specific ORF or position within ORF. Breadth was defined as the number of annotated unique rearrangements divided by the total number of unique productive rearrangements, and depth was defined as the summed frequency of the annotated unique rearrangements. Two-sided Wilcoxon rank-sum tests were applied when comparing TCR breadth between groups. TCRdb's version of the immuneACCESS table is confined to in-frame rearrangements and falls short of the full clone set. An unresolved V gene accounts for under half of the shortfall where checked; the remainder is of unknown origin. Clone size and V and J calls were adopted from that table, with D and trimming inferred from the DNA. The sample contains about 350,000 clones, roughly 84% of them found a single time. The top ten constitute 3.4% of the sample.

The rearranged segments are TRBV12-3 or TRBV12-4 and TRBJ1-1; confidence is insufficient to name the D gene. This receptor was identified in a person aged 18 to 59 who received the Ad26.COV2.S COVID-19 vaccine or a placebo. The sample consisted of peripheral blood, taken in a trial of Ad26.COV2.S vaccine versus placebo. The CDR3 region has the sequence CASSFIERGAFF. The DNA reads TGTGCCAGCAGTTTTATAGAACGGGGAGCTTTCTTT.